What follows describes a single T cell receptor beta chain. In this sample, this clonotype turned up many times. There is no known antigen for this receptor. No base-level quality is on record; no much larger clone is a single base apart. The sample is drawn from a study of T-cell reconstitution after alpha-beta-depleted transplantation in children (dated by TCRdb to 2016 to 2017). Describing the broader study: Using TCR repertoire profiling, the study quantitatively followed how T-cell immune reconstitution unfolded in children after TCRalphabeta/CD19-depleted allogeneic hematopoietic cell transplantation. What the authors observed across the whole study: The frequencies of hyperexpanded clones fell over the following months, and after one year, T-cell counts and TCRbeta diversity were mostly attributed to newly produced T cells. The apparently early alphabetaT-cell count recovery about two months after transplant was reportedly dependent on only several hundred rapidly expanded clones derived from non-depleted graft cells. The high TCRbeta diversity at day 60 in some patients was ascribed to recipient T cells and intrathymic progenitors that had survived conditioning.

The label giving this sample's treatment or condition can be read as: allogeneic hematopoietic cell transplantation with graft depleted of TCRalphabeta T cells and CD19 B cells. Transplant recipients were children who received TCRalphabeta/CD19-depleted allogeneic hematopoietic cell grafts. Trimming takes 3 bases off V and 7 bases off J; junction bases not matched to a gene: 5. CDR1 and CDR2 (DFQATT, SNEGSKA) derive from the germline V gene (reference sequence). The CDR3 measures 14 amino acids from cysteine to phenylalanine. The CDR3 DNA has 42 bases and is translated from base 1. Preparation of the library involved PCR. The reads were generated on an Illumina HiSeq 2500. TCR library preparation used molecular barcoding, with unique molecular identifiers applied to normalize quantification of the TCRbeta repertoire. The raw public data were reprocessed by TCRdb itself: fastp quality trimming at Q25, MiXCR clonotype calling, in-frame beta chains only. When rows share a CDR3 protein, they turn into one entry using the most common DNA and genes. Across this sample there are approximately 70,000 distinct CDR3 sequences, with just under 5% seen only once. Of the sample, under 20% is held by the ten largest clones.

The sequence derives from a boy younger than two who had a stem cell transplant for acute myeloid leukemia, so the T cells may come from the graft donor. This sequence uses TRBV20-1 and TRBJ1-6; a stretch of 8 junction bases matches TRBD1. Sequenced here: PBMCs, mostly from graft donor cells, sampled 180 days after TCRalphabeta/CD19-depleted stem cell transplant. The CDR3 protein is CSARTGQGNSPLHF. In nucleotide form, the sequence is TGCAGTGCTAGGACTGGACAGGGAAATTCACCCCTCCACTTT.